Listed below are T cell receptor beta chains from one sample, sequenced in a study of T cell responses to AZD1222 COVID-19 vaccine. Sequencing was performed with immunoSEQ multiplex PCR; in TCRdb, only in-frame clones are kept and a portion is missing. The sample carries roughly 100,000 clones, roughly 84% recorded once. Specimen: peripheral blood, collected on day 0 of AZD1222 vaccination. These receptors all stem from an adult in good health. The CDR3 runs from the conserved cysteine through the conserved F or W. D genes are given only for firm matches. The size field is filled for only some rows; it gives once, few, many or a size class.

CDR3nt | CDR3aa | v_gene | len | j_gene | abundance | d_gene
TGTGCCACCAGTGGACACTACACCGGGGAGCTGTTTTTT | CATSGHYTGELFF | TRBV24-1 | 13 | TRBJ2-2 | . | .
TGTGCCAGTAGTCCAGGAGGTGGGAGAGAAAAACTGTTTTTT | CASSPGGGREKLFF | TRBV19 | 14 | TRBJ1-4 | . | .
TGTGCCATCACACGGGGGGTGAACACTGAAGCTTTCTTT | CAITRGVNTEAFF | TRBV10-3 | 13 | TRBJ1-1 | . | .
TGCGCCAGCAGCCAAGAGAGCGGCAGGGTGGATCAGCCCCAGCATTTT | CASSQESGRVDQPQHF | TRBV4-3 | 16 | TRBJ1-5 | . | .
TGTGCCAGCAGCGAACGGGAGGGGATGGAGACCCAGTACTTC | CASSEREGMETQYF | TRBV9 | 14 | TRBJ2-5 | . | TRBD2
TGCAGCGTCAAGGGACGAAGCTCCTACGAGCAGTACTTC | CSVKGRSSYEQYF | TRBV29-1 | 13 | TRBJ2-7 | . | .
TGTGCCAGCAGTGCCAAGACAGGGGGCCTGAACACTGAAGCTTTCTTT | CASSAKTGGLNTEAFF | TRBV2 | 16 | TRBJ1-1 | . | TRBD1
TGTGCCAGCAGGTCCGAAACGTGGGATGGCCAGCCCCAGCATTTT | CASRSETWDGQPQHF | TRBV6-5 | 15 | TRBJ1-5 | . | .
TGTGCCAGCAGTTATCCCGGGGGCACTGAAGCTTTCTTT | CASSYPGGTEAFF | TRBV6-5 | 13 | TRBJ1-1 | . | .
TGTGCCAGCAGCTTAGTGGGGGGACAGCAACCCGCTTCTCTTGAAAAACTGTTTTTT | CASSLVGGQQPASLEKLFF | TRBV7-9 | 19 | TRBJ1-4 | . | TRBD1
TGTGCCAGCAGTTTACGAGGGGGCAGGAATTCACCCCTCCACTTT | CASSLRGGRNSPLHF | TRBV28 | 15 | TRBJ1-6 | . | TRBD1
TGTGCCAGCAGTTACACCGTTAGCAATCAGCCCCAGCATTTT | CASSYTVSNQPQHF | TRBV2 | 14 | TRBJ1-5 | . | .
TGCGCCAGCAGCTCGGGGGAGGGGGCACAGCCCCAGCATTTT | CASSSGEGAQPQHF | TRBV5-1 | 14 | TRBJ1-5 | . | TRBD1
TGTGCCAGCAGTGAAGCGCGGCAGCGCATTCAGTACTTC | CASSEARQRIQYF | TRBV6-1 | 13 | TRBJ2-4 | once | .
TGTGCCAGCCAACTACTCTCCTACGAGCAGTACTTC | CASQLLSYEQYF | TRBV6-5 | 12 | TRBJ2-7 | . | .
TGTGCCAGCAGCGGAACAGGGGGCGGGTATAATTCACCCCTCCACTTT | CASSGTGGGYNSPLHF | TRBV27 | 16 | TRBJ1-6 | . | TRBD1
TGCGCCAGCAGCTTGGCAGGGACAGAGCAGTTCTTC | CASSLAGTEQFF | TRBV5-1 | 12 | TRBJ2-1 | . | .
TGTGCCAGCAGCCGAGATAGCGGGGGGCGGGTTGAGCAGTTCTTC | CASSRDSGGRVEQFF | TRBV4-2 | 15 | TRBJ2-1 | once | TRBD2
TGTGCCAGCAGTAGGTTAGCGGGTGGGCTCTACGAGCAGTACTTC | CASSRLAGGLYEQYF | TRBV27 | 15 | TRBJ2-7 | . | TRBD2
TGTTCAGTGGGACTAGCGGGGGGGAGGGAGACCCAGTACTTC | CSVGLAGGRETQYF | TRBV3-1/TRBV3-2 | 14 | TRBJ2-5 | . | TRBD2
TGTGCCAGCACCCACAGGGCCACGAACACTGAAGCTTTCTTT | CASTHRATNTEAFF | TRBV6-5 | 14 | TRBJ1-1 | . | .
TGTGCCAGCAGCCCCCATTCCGGGACTAGCGGGATTGGGCAGTTCTTC | CASSPHSGTSGIGQFF | TRBV11-3 | 16 | TRBJ2-1 | . | TRBD2
TGTGCCAGCAGCGGGTTCGAGCGGGGGGCTTCGCAGTATTTT | CASSGFERGASQYF | TRBV3-1/TRBV3-2 | 14 | TRBJ2-3 | . | TRBD2
TGTGCCAGCAGTGGACAGCACAATAGCAATCAGCCCCAGCATTTT | CASSGQHNSNQPQHF | TRBV2 | 15 | TRBJ1-5 | . | .
TGTGCCAGCAGTGAAGCAGGGACATTCGGAAACACCATATATTTT | CASSEAGTFGNTIYF | TRBV2 | 15 | TRBJ1-3 | . | .
TGTGCCACCAGCAGAGGGGGACAGGGGGTTTATTCGTCCAAGGAATCACCCCTCCACTTT | CATSRGGQGVYSSKESPLHF | TRBV15 | 20 | TRBJ1-6 | once | TRBD1
TGTGCCTGGAGCAGACAGGGAAATCAGCCCCAGCATTTT | CAWSRQGNQPQHF | TRBV30 | 13 | TRBJ1-5 | few | TRBD1
TGCGCCAGCAGTCCAGGGACAGCGAACACCGGGGAGCTGTTTTTT | CASSPGTANTGELFF | TRBV10-1 | 15 | TRBJ2-2 | . | TRBD1
TGTGCCAGCAGCCAATCTCTAGCGCGCAGAACAGAGACCCAGTACTTC | CASSQSLARRTETQYF | TRBV7-2 | 16 | TRBJ2-5 | few | .
TGTGCCAGTAGTTCGCGACAGACTTCCCCTCAGCCCCAGCATTTT | CASSSRQTSPQPQHF | TRBV19 | 15 | TRBJ1-5 | once | .
TGTGCCAGCAGCTTAAACTCGCGAGATACGCAGTATTTT | CASSLNSRDTQYF | TRBV7-9 | 13 | TRBJ2-3 | . | .
TGTGCCAGTACCCCTCGACTGGGACAGAACATTCAGTACTTC | CASTPRLGQNIQYF | TRBV19 | 14 | TRBJ2-4 | . | TRBD1
TGTGCCAGCTCACCGGACAGGGGGCGAGGAAACACCATATATTTT | CASSPDRGRGNTIYF | TRBV18 | 15 | TRBJ1-3 | . | TRBD1